These T cell receptor beta chains were read from a single sample in a study of T-cell reconstitution after alpha-beta-depleted transplantation in children. TCRdb re-called the PCR reads with MiXCR, one entry per CDR3 protein. The sample gives some 600,000 distinct CDR3 sequences, approximately 13% of which show up once; over 2% is in the top ten. Sequenced here: PBMCs, mostly from graft donor cells, sampled 360 days after TCRalphabeta/CD19-depleted stem cell transplant. The receptors shown here come from a male patient under 18 who had a stem cell transplant for acute myeloid leukemia, so the T cells may come from the graft donor. Both conserved end residues are part of each CDR3. A D gene is named only where the DNA matches it firmly. Clone size appears in some rows only: once, few, many, or a class for an expanded clone.

size	J	V	D	CDR3	DNA
NA	TRBJ1-6	TRBV20-1	TRBD1	CSAPEDRVNSPLHF	TGCAGTGCTCCCGAGGACAGGGTTAATTCACCCCTCCACTTT
many	TRBJ2-3	TRBV5-5	NA	CASSLTGVSTDTQYF	TGTGCCAGCAGCTTGACGGGAGTTAGCACAGATACGCAGTATTTT
NA	TRBJ1-1	TRBV20-1	NA	CRASTSTEAFF	TGCAGGGCCTCGACCTCCACTGAAGCTTTCTTT
NA	TRBJ2-1	TRBV29-1	NA	CSVERQGLSEQFF	TGCAGCGTTGAACGGCAGGGGTTGAGTGAGCAGTTCTTC
NA	TRBJ2-7	TRBV5-1	NA	CASSVMGAGYEQYF	TGCGCCAGCAGCGTTATGGGGGCCGGCTACGAGCAGTACTTC
many	TRBJ2-5	TRBV7-6	NA	CASSLGAGVPETQYF	TGTGCCAGCAGCTTAGGCGCAGGGGTACCAGAGACCCAGTACTTC
NA	TRBJ2-7	TRBV3-1	TRBD2	CASSQVELAGGHYEQYF	TGTGCCAGCAGCCAGGTGGAACTAGCGGGAGGGCACTACGAGCAGTACTTC
few	TRBJ2-7	TRBV2	TRBD2	CASSDPGLAGGNYEQYF	TGTGCCAGCAGTGACCCCGGACTAGCGGGAGGCAACTACGAGCAGTACTTC
few	TRBJ2-1	TRBV12-3/TRBV12-4	NA	CASSFPTYRVFGGPLLRNEQFF	TGTGCCAGCAGTTTTCCCACGTACAGGGTTTTCGGGGGCCCTTTGTTAAGAAATGAGCAGTTCTTC
few	TRBJ2-5	TRBV6-5	TRBD1	CASSYPLQDRGGETQYF	TGTGCCAGCAGTTACCCACTACAGGACAGGGGAGGGGAGACCCAGTACTTC
NA	TRBJ2-7	TRBV28	TRBD1	CASSLWIVRTGVSYEQYF	TGTGCCAGCAGTTTATGGATAGTACGGACAGGGGTATCCTACGAGCAGTACTTC
NA	TRBJ2-1	TRBV9	TRBD2	CASSGGLATYNEQFF	TGTGCCAGCAGCGGCGGACTAGCTACTTACAATGAGCAGTTCTTC
NA	TRBJ1-1	TRBV3-1	NA	CASSQGSVTEAFF	TGTGCCAGCAGCCAGGGATCCGTCACTGAAGCTTTCTTT
NA	TRBJ1-3	TRBV7-2	NA	CASSPNSGPGNTIYF	TGTGCCAGCAGCCCCAATTCAGGGCCCGGAAACACCATATATTTT
many	TRBJ1-1	TRBV29-1	NA	CSARGPEAFF	TGCAGCGCCAGGGGTCCTGAAGCTTTCTTT
NA	TRBJ2-7	TRBV12-3/TRBV12-4	NA	CASTQKGDFSYEQYF	TGTGCCAGCACCCAAAAGGGGGATTTCTCCTACGAGCAGTACTTC
NA	TRBJ2-1	TRBV6-2/TRBV6-3	TRBD2	CASLPAGEESYNEQFF	TGTGCCAGCCTTCCGGCGGGAGAAGAGTCCTACAATGAGCAGTTCTTC
many	TRBJ1-4	TRBV28	NA	CASSLSEKLFF	TGTGCCAGCAGTCTGAGTGAAAAACTGTTTTTT
many	TRBJ2-7	TRBV3-1	TRBD2	CASSLKNLAGVIYEQYF	TGTGCCAGCAGCCTCAAAAACCTAGCGGGAGTCATCTACGAGCAGTACTTC
many	TRBJ1-1	TRBV25-1	NA	CASSFWGPEGTEAFF	TGTGCCAGCAGTTTTTGGGGCCCTGAGGGCACTGAAGCTTTCTTT
few	TRBJ2-7	TRBV15	NA	CATSRDLKEGAEQYF	TGTGCCACCAGCAGAGACCTAAAGGAGGGGGCCGAGCAGTACTTC
many	TRBJ2-2	TRBV29-1	TRBD1	CSVEETGASGELFF	TGCAGCGTTGAAGAGACAGGGGCTAGTGGGGAGCTGTTTTTT
NA	TRBJ2-1	TRBV9	NA	CASSASGLTYNEQFF	TGTGCCAGCAGCGCCTCGGGACTTACTTACAATGAGCAGTTCTTC
NA	TRBJ2-1	TRBV4-2	TRBD2	CASSQGRLAGDNNEQFF	TGTGCCAGCAGCCAAGGCAGGTTAGCGGGCGATAACAATGAGCAGTTCTTC
many	TRBJ2-7	TRBV29-1	NA	CSGYRGGEQYF	TGCAGCGGATACAGGGGAGGAGAGCAGTACTTC
few	TRBJ2-3	TRBV14	NA	CASSQGAHTQYF	TGTGCCAGCAGCCAAGGTGCTCACACGCAGTATTTT
NA	TRBJ1-5	TRBV6-1	NA	CASRDRNSNQPQHF	TGTGCCAGCAGGGACAGAAATAGCAATCAGCCCCAGCATTTT
NA	TRBJ2-7	TRBV4-2	TRBD2	CASSQGSVAGENEQYF	TGTGCCAGCAGCCAAGGATCAGTAGCGGGAGAGAACGAGCAGTACTTC
few	TRBJ1-2	TRBV20-1	NA	CSAPDYDGYTF	TGCAGTGCCCCCGACTACGATGGCTACACCTTC
NA	TRBJ2-2	TRBV5-1	TRBD2	CASSFQTSQLSTGELFF	TGCGCCAGCAGCTTTCAGACTAGCCAATTGAGCACCGGGGAGCTGTTTTTT
few	TRBJ2-2	TRBV12-3/TRBV12-4	TRBD1	CASSYVDRVAGELFF	TGTGCCAGCAGTTATGTGGACAGGGTGGCCGGGGAGCTGTTTTTT
NA	TRBJ2-3	TRBV5-1	NA	CASKLPSGPSTDTQYF	TGCGCCAGCAAACTACCGAGCGGCCCAAGCACAGATACGCAGTATTTT
few	TRBJ1-1	TRBV6-5	TRBD1	CASSYFRGQGTEAFF	TGTGCCAGCAGTTATTTCAGGGGGCAGGGCACTGAAGCTTTCTTT
NA	TRBJ2-2	TRBV20-1	TRBD1	CSARTGGPNTGELFF	TGCAGTGCAAGAACAGGGGGCCCTAACACCGGGGAGCTGTTTTTT
many	TRBJ2-3	TRBV4-3	TRBD2	CASSPPELAAAGDTQYF	TGCGCCAGCAGCCCCCCGGAGCTAGCGGCAGCGGGAGATACGCAGTATTTT
many	TRBJ2-5	TRBV29-1	NA	CSVEELEGETQYF	TGCAGCGTTGAAGAGCTAGAGGGTGAGACCCAGTACTTC
NA	TRBJ2-7	TRBV7-3	NA	CASSPGTGSLAGLSEQYF	TGTGCCAGCAGCCCCGGGACAGGGAGCCTAGCGGGACTCTCCGAGCAGTACTTC
NA	TRBJ2-1	TRBV7-3	TRBD2	CASSLRLAGGPEGYNEQFF	TGTGCCAGCAGCTTACGACTAGCGGGAGGGCCGGAGGGCTACAATGAGCAGTTCTTC
many	TRBJ2-5	TRBV5-5	TRBD1	CASSLGDRGSETQYF	TGTGCCAGCAGCCTAGGGGACAGGGGTTCGGAGACCCAGTACTTC
NA	TRBJ2-1	TRBV6-4	TRBD1	CASSDSGTGDYNEQFF	TGTGCCAGCAGTGACTCTGGGACAGGGGATTACAATGAGCAGTTCTTC
many	TRBJ2-4	TRBV4-3	TRBD1	CASSQYALDRPLAKNIQYF	TGCGCCAGCAGCCAATATGCTTTGGACAGGCCCTTAGCCAAAAACATTCAGTACTTC
many	TRBJ1-1	TRBV5-1	TRBD1	CASRDRASGEAFF	TGCGCCAGTAGGGACAGGGCCTCCGGTGAAGCTTTCTTT
few	TRBJ2-1	TRBV20-1	NA	CSAIREPRDKNYNEQFF	TGCAGTGCCATTAGGGAACCCCGGGACAAAAACTACAATGAGCAGTTCTTC
few	TRBJ1-1	TRBV5-1	NA	CASSTSIVLNTEAFF	TGCGCCAGCAGCACATCCATTGTTTTGAACACTGAAGCTTTCTTT
NA	TRBJ2-3	TRBV29-1	NA	CSVELGSSDTQYF	TGCAGCGTTGAGCTAGGATCCTCAGATACGCAGTATTTT
many	TRBJ2-7	TRBV12-3/TRBV12-4	NA	CASSFAGMDEQYF	TGTGCCAGCAGTTTTGCAGGGATGGACGAGCAGTACTTC
NA	TRBJ2-7	TRBV6-2/TRBV6-3	TRBD2	CASSSTSGRSYEQYF	TGTGCCAGCAGTTCTACTAGCGGGAGGTCCTACGAGCAGTACTTC
many	TRBJ2-5	TRBV29-1	TRBD1	CSHEGDRVTQYF	TGCAGTCATGAGGGGGACAGGGTGACCCAGTACTTC
many	TRBJ2-1	TRBV20-1	TRBD2	CSAIEVGTSSSEQFF	TGCAGTGCCATAGAGGTGGGGACTAGCTCCAGTGAGCAGTTCTTC
few	TRBJ2-5	TRBV14	TRBD1	CASQRTGGMETQYF	TGTGCCAGTCAGCGGACAGGGGGCATGGAGACCCAGTACTTC
few	TRBJ2-7	TRBV28	TRBD2	CASSETSGDYEQYF	TGTGCCAGCAGTGAGACTAGCGGGGATTACGAGCAGTACTTC
many	TRBJ2-2	TRBV4-3	NA	CASSQVSGGTGELFF	TGCGCCAGCAGCCAAGTAAGCGGAGGCACCGGGGAGCTGTTTTTT
NA	TRBJ1-3	TRBV29-1	NA	CSVGVGHTIYF	TGCAGCGTTGGTGTGGGACACACCATATATTTT
once	TRBJ2-1	TRBV4-2	NA	CASSQGTYFPYNEQFF	TGTGCCAGCAGCCAGGGGACGTATTTCCCCTACAATGAGCAGTTCTTC
NA	TRBJ2-5	TRBV9	NA	CASSPWGRTEMEETQYF	TGTGCCAGCAGCCCATGGGGGCGGACCGAGATGGAAGAGACCCAGTACTTC